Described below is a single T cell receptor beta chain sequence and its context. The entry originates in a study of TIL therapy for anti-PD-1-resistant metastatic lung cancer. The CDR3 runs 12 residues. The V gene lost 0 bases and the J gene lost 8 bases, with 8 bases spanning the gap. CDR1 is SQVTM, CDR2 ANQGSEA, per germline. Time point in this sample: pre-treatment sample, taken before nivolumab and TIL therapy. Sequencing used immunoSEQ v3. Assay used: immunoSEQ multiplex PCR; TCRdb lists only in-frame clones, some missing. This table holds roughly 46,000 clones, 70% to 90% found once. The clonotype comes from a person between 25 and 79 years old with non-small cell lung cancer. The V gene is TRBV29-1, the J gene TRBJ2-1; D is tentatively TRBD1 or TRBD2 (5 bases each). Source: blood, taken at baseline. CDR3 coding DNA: TGCAGCGTTGAAGATCGAGGGGATGAGCAGTTCTTC. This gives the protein CSVEDRGDEQFF.